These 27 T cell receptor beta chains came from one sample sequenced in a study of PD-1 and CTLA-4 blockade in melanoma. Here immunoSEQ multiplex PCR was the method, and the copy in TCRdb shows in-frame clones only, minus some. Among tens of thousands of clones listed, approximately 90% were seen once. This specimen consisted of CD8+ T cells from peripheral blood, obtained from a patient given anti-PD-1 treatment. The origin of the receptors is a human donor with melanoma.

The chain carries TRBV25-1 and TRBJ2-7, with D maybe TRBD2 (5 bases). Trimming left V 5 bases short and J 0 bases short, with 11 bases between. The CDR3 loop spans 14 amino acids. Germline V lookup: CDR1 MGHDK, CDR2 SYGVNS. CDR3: CASSLTKSSYEQYF. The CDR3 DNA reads TGTGCCAGCAGTTTGACTAAGAGCTCCTACGAGCAGTACTTC.

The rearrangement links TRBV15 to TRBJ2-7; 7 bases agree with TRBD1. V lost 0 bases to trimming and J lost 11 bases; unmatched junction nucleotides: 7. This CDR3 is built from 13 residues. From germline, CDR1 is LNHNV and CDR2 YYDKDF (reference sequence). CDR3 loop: CATSRENRDSKYF. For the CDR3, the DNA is TGTGCCACCAGCAGAGAAAACCGGGACAGTAAGTACTTC. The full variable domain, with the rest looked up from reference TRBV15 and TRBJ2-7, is DAMVIQNPRYQVTQFGKPVTLSCSQTLNHNVMYWYQQKSSQAPKLLFHYYDKDFNNEADTPDNFQSRRPNTSFCFLDIRSPGLGDTAMYLCATSRENRDSKYFGPGTRLTVT.

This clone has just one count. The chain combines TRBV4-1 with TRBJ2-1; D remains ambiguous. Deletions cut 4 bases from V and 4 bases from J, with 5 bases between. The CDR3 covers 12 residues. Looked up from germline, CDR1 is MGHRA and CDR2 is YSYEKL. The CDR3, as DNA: TGCGCCAGCAGCCCCGGGTACAATGAGCAGTTCTTC. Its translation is CASSPGYNEQFF.

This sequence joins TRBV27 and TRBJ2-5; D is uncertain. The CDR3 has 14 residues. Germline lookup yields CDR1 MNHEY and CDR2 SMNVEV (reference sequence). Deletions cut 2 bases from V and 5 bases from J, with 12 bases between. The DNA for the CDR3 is TGTGCCAGCAGTTTAATAGATTCTGTCGAGACCCAGTACTTC. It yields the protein CASSLIDSVETQYF.

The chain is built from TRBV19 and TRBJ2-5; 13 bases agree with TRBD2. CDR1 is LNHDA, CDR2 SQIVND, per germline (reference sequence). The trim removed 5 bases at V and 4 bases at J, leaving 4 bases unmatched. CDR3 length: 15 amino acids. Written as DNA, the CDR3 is TGTGCCAGTAGTCAAAGACTAGCGGGGGGAGAGACCCAGTACTTC. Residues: CASSQRLAGGETQYF.

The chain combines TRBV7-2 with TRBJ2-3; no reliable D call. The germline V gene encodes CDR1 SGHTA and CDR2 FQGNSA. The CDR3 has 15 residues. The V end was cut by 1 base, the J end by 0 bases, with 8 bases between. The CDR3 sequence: CASSLEQKSTDTQYF. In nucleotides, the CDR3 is TGTGCCAGCAGCTTAGAACAGAAGAGCACAGATACGCAGTATTTT.

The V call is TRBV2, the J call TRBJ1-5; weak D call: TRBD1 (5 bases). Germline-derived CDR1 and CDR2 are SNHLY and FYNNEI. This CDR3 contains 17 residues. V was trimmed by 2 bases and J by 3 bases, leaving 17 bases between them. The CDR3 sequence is CASSESWIYRINQPQHF. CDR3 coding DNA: TGTGCCAGCAGTGAATCTTGGATTTACAGGATCAATCAGCCCCAGCATTTT.

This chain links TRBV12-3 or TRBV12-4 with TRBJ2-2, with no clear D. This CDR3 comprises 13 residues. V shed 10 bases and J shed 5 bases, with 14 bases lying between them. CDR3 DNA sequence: TGTGCCACCACCGGGCAGGAAACCGGGGAGCTGTTTTTT. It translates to CATTGQETGELFF.

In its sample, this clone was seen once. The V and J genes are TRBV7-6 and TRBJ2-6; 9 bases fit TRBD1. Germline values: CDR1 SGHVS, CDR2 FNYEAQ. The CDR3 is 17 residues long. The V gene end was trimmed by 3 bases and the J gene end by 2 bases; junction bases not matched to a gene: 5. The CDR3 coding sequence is TGTGCCAGCAGCTTGGGACAGGGAGGGCCTGGGGCCAACGTCCTGACTTTC. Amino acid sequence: CASSLGQGGPGANVLTF. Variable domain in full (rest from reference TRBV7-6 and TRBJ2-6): GAGVSQSPRYKVTKRGQDVALRCDPISGHVSLYWYRQALGQGPEFLTYFNYEAQQDKSGLPNDRFSAERPEGSISTLTIQRTEQRDSAMYRCASSLGQGGPGANVLTFGAGSRLTVL.

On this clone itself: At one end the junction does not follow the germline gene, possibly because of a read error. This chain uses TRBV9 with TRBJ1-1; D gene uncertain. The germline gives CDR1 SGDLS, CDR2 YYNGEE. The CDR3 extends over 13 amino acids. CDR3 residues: CASSPSLTAPGRF. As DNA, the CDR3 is TGTGCCAGCAGCCCCTCCCTTACAGCCCCCGGTCGATTT.

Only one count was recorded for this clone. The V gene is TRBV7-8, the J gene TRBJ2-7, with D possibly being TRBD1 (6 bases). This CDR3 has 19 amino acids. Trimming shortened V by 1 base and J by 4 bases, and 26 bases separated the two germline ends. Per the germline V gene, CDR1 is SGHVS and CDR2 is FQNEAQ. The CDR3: CASSLEFVDSNYLEYEQYF. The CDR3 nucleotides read TGTGCCAGCAGCTTAGAGTTCGTGGACAGCAATTACCTTGAGTACGAGCAGTACTTC.

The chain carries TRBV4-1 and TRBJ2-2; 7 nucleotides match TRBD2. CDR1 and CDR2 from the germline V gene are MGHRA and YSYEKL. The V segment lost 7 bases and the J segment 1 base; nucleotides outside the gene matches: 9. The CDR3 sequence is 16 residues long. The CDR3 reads CASTGRVSENTGELFF. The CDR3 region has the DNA TGCGCCAGCACAGGGAGGGTTTCCGAGAACACCGGGGAGCTGTTTTTT.

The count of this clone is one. The chain's CDR3 is CAWEEANTEAFF. The CDR3 bases are TGTGCCTGGGAAGAAGCGAACACTGAAGCTTTCTTT. The gene calls are TRBV30 and TRBJ1-1, with no clear D. The V and J ends lost 5 bases and 1 base respectively, with 8 bases between them. The V gene's germline CDR1 is GTSNPN and CDR2 SVGIG (reference sequence). CDR3 size: 12 residues.

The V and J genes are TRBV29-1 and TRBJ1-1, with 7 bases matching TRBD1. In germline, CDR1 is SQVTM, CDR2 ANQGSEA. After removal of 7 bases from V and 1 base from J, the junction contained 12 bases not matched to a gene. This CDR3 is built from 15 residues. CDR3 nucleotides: TGCAGCGGGTGGATCCGACAGGGTAAGAACACTGAAGCTTTCTTT. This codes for CSGWIRQGKNTEAFF.

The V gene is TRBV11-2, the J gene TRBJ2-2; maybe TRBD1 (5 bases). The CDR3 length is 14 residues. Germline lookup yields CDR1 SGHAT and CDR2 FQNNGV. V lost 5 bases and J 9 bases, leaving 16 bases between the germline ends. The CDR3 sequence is CASSLGWGPRELFF. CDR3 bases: TGTGCCAGCAGCCTCGGGTGGGGCCCAAGGGAGCTGTTTTTT.

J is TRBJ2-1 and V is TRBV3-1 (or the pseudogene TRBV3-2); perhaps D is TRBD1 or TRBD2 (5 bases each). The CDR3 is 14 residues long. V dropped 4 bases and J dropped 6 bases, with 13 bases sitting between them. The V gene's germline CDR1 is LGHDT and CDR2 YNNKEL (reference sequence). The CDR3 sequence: CASSLGGSLNEQFF. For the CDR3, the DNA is TGTGCCAGCAGCCTTGGGGGTTCCCTCAATGAGCAGTTCTTC.

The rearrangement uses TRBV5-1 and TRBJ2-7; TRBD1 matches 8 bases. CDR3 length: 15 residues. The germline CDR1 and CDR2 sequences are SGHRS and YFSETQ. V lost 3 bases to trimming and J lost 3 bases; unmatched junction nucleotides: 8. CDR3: CASSYDRGEFYEQYF. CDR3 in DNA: TGCGCCAGCAGCTACGACAGGGGCGAGTTCTACGAGCAGTACTTC.

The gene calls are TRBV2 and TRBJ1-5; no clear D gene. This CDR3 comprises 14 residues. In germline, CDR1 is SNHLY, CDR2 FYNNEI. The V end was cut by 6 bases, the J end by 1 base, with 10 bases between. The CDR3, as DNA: TGTGCCAGCAGCGTTGGGCCCAGCAATCAGCCCCAGCATTTT. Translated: CASSVGPSNQPQHF.

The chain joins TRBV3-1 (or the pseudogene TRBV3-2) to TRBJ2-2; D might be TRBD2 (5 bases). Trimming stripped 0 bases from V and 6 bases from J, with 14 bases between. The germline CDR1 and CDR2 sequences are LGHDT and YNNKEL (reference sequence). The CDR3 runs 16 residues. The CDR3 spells CASSQDRLGGSGELFF. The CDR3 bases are TGTGCCAGCAGCCAAGATCGCCTCGGCGGGTCCGGGGAGCTGTTTTTT.

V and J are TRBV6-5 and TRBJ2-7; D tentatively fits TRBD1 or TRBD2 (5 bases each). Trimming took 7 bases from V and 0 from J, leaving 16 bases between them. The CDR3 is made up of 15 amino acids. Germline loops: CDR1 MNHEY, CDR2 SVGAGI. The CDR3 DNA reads TGTGCCAGCAACCCGGGACCGCTGAGCTCCTACGAGCAGTACTTC. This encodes CASNPGPLSSYEQYF.

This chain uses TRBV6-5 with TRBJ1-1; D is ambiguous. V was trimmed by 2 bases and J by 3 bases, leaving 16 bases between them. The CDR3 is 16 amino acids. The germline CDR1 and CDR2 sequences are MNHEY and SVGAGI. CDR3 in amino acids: CASSYGVTAVDTEAFF. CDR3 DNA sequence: TGTGCCAGCAGTTACGGTGTAACGGCGGTGGACACTGAAGCTTTCTTT.

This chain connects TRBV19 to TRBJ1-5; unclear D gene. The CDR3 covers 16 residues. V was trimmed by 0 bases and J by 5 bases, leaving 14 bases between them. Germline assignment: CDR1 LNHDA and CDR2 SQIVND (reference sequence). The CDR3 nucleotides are TGTGCCAGTAGTATAGATTGGGGAGTGGACGATCAGCCCCAGCATTTT. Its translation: CASSIDWGVDDQPQHF.

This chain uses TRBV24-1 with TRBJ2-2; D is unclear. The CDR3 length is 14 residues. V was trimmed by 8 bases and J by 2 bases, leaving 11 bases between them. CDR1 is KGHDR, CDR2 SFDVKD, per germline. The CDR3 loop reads CATTPKANTGELFF. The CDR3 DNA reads TGTGCCACCACCCCAAAGGCTAACACCGGGGAGCTGTTTTTT.

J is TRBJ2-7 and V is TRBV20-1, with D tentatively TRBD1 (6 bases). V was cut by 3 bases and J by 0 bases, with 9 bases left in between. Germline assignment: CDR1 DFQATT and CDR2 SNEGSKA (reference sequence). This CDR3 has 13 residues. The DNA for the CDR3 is TGCAGTGCTAGTGTCAGGGGCTCCTACGAGCAGTACTTC. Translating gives CSASVRGSYEQYF.

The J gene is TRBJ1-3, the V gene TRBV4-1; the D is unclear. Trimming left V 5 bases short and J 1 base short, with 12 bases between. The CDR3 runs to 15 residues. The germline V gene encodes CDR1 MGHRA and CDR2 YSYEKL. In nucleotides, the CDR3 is TGCGCCAGCAGCGAAAATGCAGGATCTGGAAACACCATATATTTT. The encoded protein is CASSENAGSGNTIYF.

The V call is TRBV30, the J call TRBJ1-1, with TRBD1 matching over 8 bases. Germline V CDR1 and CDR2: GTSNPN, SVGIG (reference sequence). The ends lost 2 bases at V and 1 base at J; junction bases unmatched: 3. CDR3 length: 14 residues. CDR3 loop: CAWSTGTGNTEAFF. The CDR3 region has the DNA TGTGCCTGGAGTACCGGGACAGGGAACACTGAAGCTTTCTTT.

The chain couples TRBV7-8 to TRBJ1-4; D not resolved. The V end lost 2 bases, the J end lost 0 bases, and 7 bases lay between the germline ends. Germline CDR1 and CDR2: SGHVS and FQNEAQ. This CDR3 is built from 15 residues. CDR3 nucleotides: TGTGCCAGCAGCTTATACGACTCAACTAATGAAAAACTGTTTTTT. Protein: CASSLYDSTNEKLFF.